These 13 T cell receptor beta chains were sequenced from one sample in a study of CD8 T cell repertoires and HIV-1 epitope variants. Profiled with immunoSEQ multiplex PCR; TCRdb holds only in-frame clones, not every one. There are 95,000 or so clones in the sample; roughly 80% occur only once, and about 26% lies in the top ten. The sample was uncultured baseline CD8+ T cells from peripheral blood mononuclear cells (PBMCs). Receptors were obtained from a male donor with HIV.

The chain carries TRBV19 and TRBJ1-2; a possible D gene is TRBD1 (5 bases). Looked up from germline, CDR1 is LNHDA and CDR2 is SQIVND (reference sequence). V was pared by 2 bases and J by 4 bases, with 8 bases between. The CDR3 length is 13 residues. The CDR3 DNA reads TGTGCCAGTAGTATACGACAGCCCTATGGCTACACCTTC. Translated, it gives CASSIRQPYGYTF.

This chain uses TRBV7-2 with TRBJ2-3; 10 bases map to TRBD2. This CDR3 comprises 18 residues. The germline gives CDR1 SGHTA, CDR2 FQGNSA. The V gene end was trimmed by 1 base and the J gene end by 0 bases; junction bases not matched to a gene: 7. CDR3 DNA: TGTGCCAGCAGCTTAGTGGAGCGGGGGGGCCGAAGCACAGATACGCAGTATTTT. Encoded protein: CASSLVERGGRSTDTQYF.

The J gene is TRBJ1-4, the V gene TRBV2, with TRBD1 matching 7 bases. J was trimmed by 4 bases and V by 5 bases; bases with no gene match: 7. Germline CDR1 and CDR2: SNHLY and FYNNEI. This CDR3 comprises 15 residues. The CDR3 DNA reads as TGTGCCAGCAGTCGCGAGACAGGGAGTAATGAAAAACTGTTTTTT. Its translation is CASSRETGSNEKLFF. Together with reference TRBV2 and TRBJ1-4, the CDR3 gives the full variable domain: EPEVTQTPSHQVTQMGQEVILRCVPISNHLYFYWYRQILGQKVEFLVSFYNNEISEKSEIFDDQFSVERPDGSNFTLKIRSTKLEDSAMYFCASSRETGSNEKLFFGSGTQLSVL.

V is TRBV27 and J is TRBJ1-5, with D perhaps matching TRBD1 (5 bases). The CDR3 extends over 15 amino acids. The V gene's germline CDR1 is MNHEY and CDR2 SMNVEV (reference sequence). V gave up 2 bases and J gave up 5 bases, with 13 bases separating them. The CDR3 protein is CASSLTGIPYQPQHF. The CDR3 coding sequence is TGTGCCAGCAGTTTAACAGGTATCCCTTATCAGCCCCAGCATTTT.

V is TRBV2 and J is TRBJ1-5, with 8 bases identical to TRBD1. With V trimmed by 7 bases and J by 6 bases, 5 bases remained unmatched. The CDR3 is made up of 13 amino acids. Germline V gives CDR1 SNHLY, CDR2 FYNNEI. CDR3 nucleotides: TGTGCCAGCACAGGGGGCGCGGGTCAGCCCCAGCATTTT. This translates into CASTGGAGQPQHF.

This clone came up many times. The chain couples TRBV28 to TRBJ1-2, with D hard to call. The length of the CDR3 is 12 residues. V lost 6 bases, J lost 2 bases, and 7 bases lay in between. Germline V gene data show CDR1 as MDHEN and CDR2 as SYDVKM. CDR3 in amino acids: CASSGPNYGYTF. DNA for the CDR3: TGTGCCAGCAGCGGGCCCAACTATGGCTACACCTTC.

The count of this clone is one. The genes are TRBV28 and TRBJ1-1, with a tentative D call TRBD1 (5 bases). CDR1 MDHEN and CDR2 SYDVKM come from the germline V gene. The CDR3 runs to 12 residues. The V gene lost 8 bases and the J gene lost 8 bases, with 15 bases spanning the gap. The CDR3, as DNA: TGTGCCAGCGATAGGGCAGGGAAGGAAGCTTTCTTT. It is translated as CASDRAGKEAFF.

The gene calls are TRBV4-2 and TRBJ2-7; D may be TRBD1 (6 bases). Germline-derived CDR1 and CDR2 are LGHNA and YNFKEQ. V was clipped by 1 base and J by 4 bases, with 11 bases between them. The CDR3 has 14 residues. The CDR3 DNA is TGTGCCAGCAGCCAAGGCCAGGGGTTGTACGAGCAGTACTTC. Translated: CASSQGQGLYEQYF.

J is TRBJ1-5 and V is TRBV28; 8 bases align to TRBD1. This CDR3 is 18 amino acids long. The V gene end was trimmed by 2 bases and the J gene end by 0 bases; junction bases not matched to a gene: 9. Per the germline V gene, CDR1 is MDHEN and CDR2 is SYDVKM. The CDR3 region is CASSLGQGARGSNQPQHF. The CDR3 DNA reads as TGTGCCAGCAGTTTAGGCCAGGGGGCGCGGGGTAGCAATCAGCCCCAGCATTTT.

The chain combines TRBV28 with TRBJ2-5; TRBD2 matches 7 bases. Germline values: CDR1 MDHEN, CDR2 SYDVKM. This CDR3 is built from 14 residues. J was trimmed by 6 bases and V by 5 bases; bases with no gene match: 9. This CDR3 reads CASSGGGPLQTQYF. Here the CDR3 DNA reads TGTGCCAGCAGTGGGGGGGGTCCCTTGCAGACCCAGTACTTC.

This clone was observed a few times. The CDR3 region has the DNA TGTGCCAGCAGCCAAGATTACGGGGGCGCCTACGAGCAGTACTTC. This sequence encodes CASSQDYGGAYEQYF. The V call is TRBV4-2, the J call TRBJ2-7, with D perhaps TRBD1 or TRBD2 (6 bases each). Deletions cut 0 bases from V and 2 bases from J, with 11 bases between. Germline V CDR1 and CDR2: LGHNA, YNFKEQ. The CDR3 runs to 15 residues.

The CDR3 is CASSVVGTGVWETQYF. The DNA for the CDR3 is TGTGCCAGCAGCGTAGTTGGAACAGGGGTCTGGGAGACCCAGTACTTC. This chain connects TRBV9 to TRBJ2-5; 7 positions agree with TRBD1. Germline V gives CDR1 SGDLS, CDR2 YYNGEE. V lost 0 bases, J lost 5 bases, and 10 bases stayed unmatched. This CDR3 spans 16 amino acids. The complete variable domain, with remaining parts taken from reference TRBV9 and TRBJ2-5, reads DSGVTQTPKHLITATGQRVTLRCSPRSGDLSVYWYQQSLDQGLQFLIQYYNGEERAKGNILERFSAQQFPDLHSELNLSSLELGDSALYFCASSVVGTGVWETQYFGPGTRLLVL.

The V gene is TRBV7-9, the J gene TRBJ2-1; the match to TRBD2 covers 10 bases. CDR3 length equals 15 residues. CDR1 and CDR2 (germline): SEHNR, FQNEAQ (reference sequence). Trimming took 5 bases from V and 6 from J; bases not matched to a gene: 7. CDR3 in amino acids: CASSPSPSGSNEQFF. Here the CDR3 DNA reads TGTGCCAGCAGCCCATCCCCTAGCGGGAGCAATGAGCAGTTCTTC.